The 20 T cell receptor beta chains presented below share a single source sample, sequenced in a study of blood T cell repertoires in COVID-19. Some clones are missing from TCRdb's copy, which holds only in-frame ones; the method was immunoSEQ multiplex PCR. The repertoire consists of about 96,000 clones, with roughly 84% occurring once and the leading ten covering roughly 17%. The sequenced sample was peripheral blood. Every receptor here comes from a woman in her sixties with acute or convalescent COVID-19.

This clone appeared a few times. One end of the junction does not line up with germline, which may come from a read error. This chain uses TRBV6-1 with TRBJ1-1, with D tentatively TRBD1 (6 bases). Germline V gene data show CDR1 as MNHNS and CDR2 as SASEGT. The CDR3 contains 15 residues. CDR3 amino acids: CASREARGMNTEAFF. Written as DNA, the CDR3 is TGTGCCAGCAGAGAAGCCAGGGGAATGAACACTGAAGCTTTCTTT.

The J gene is TRBJ2-7, the V gene TRBV18, with a weak D call TRBD1 (6 bases). This CDR3 has 15 amino acids. V shed 8 bases and J shed 3 bases, with 20 bases lying between them. Germline lookup yields CDR1 KGHSH and CDR2 LQKENI. CDR3 sequence reads: CASPQGIRDNYEQYF. CDR3 in DNA: TGTGCCAGCCCCCAAGGGATCAGGGACAACTACGAGCAGTACTTC. Full variable domain (missing parts from reference TRBV18 and TRBJ2-7): NAGVMQNPRHLVRRRGQEARLRCSPMKGHSHVYWYRQLPEEGLKFMVYLQKENIIDESGMPKERFSAEFPKEGPSILRIQQVVRGDSAAYFCASPQGIRDNYEQYFGPGTRLTVT.

This chain uses TRBV11-2 with TRBJ1-2, with 9 bases lining up with TRBD1. This CDR3 is built from 14 residues. V lost 5 bases, J lost 6 bases, and 7 bases stayed unmatched. Germline V gene lookup returns CDR1 SGHAT and CDR2 FQNNGV. For the CDR3, the DNA is TGTGCCAGCAGCCCCTGGGACAGGGCGAATGGCTACACCTTC. Protein: CASSPWDRANGYTF.

This clone was counted a single time. This chain uses TRBV9 with TRBJ2-3; TRBD1 aligns across 10 bases. V shed 4 bases, J shed 4 bases, and the junction held 6 bases outside the gene matches. CDR1 and CDR2 from the germline V gene are SGDLS and YYNGEE. This CDR3 is built from 15 residues. CDR3 DNA sequence: TGTGCCAGCAGCCGACAGGGGGCAGTAGCAGATACGCAGTATTTT. It is translated as CASSRQGAVADTQYF.

The rearrangement links TRBV21-1 to TRBJ1-2; whether TRBD1, the table's D call, matches the DNA was not checked. TRBV21-1 is an annotated pseudogene. This CDR3 region has 17 residues. The CDR3 DNA is TGTGCCAGCAGCAAAAAAGGACAGGAATTTGATTACTATGGCTACACCTTC. Translated: CASSKKGQEFDYYGYTF.

The chain is built from TRBV5-1 and TRBJ2-1; 8 bases align to TRBD2. CDR1 SGHRS and CDR2 YFSETQ come from the germline V gene. The trim removed 5 bases at V and 4 bases at J, leaving 8 bases unmatched. The CDR3 covers 15 residues. The CDR3 here is CASREIAGSYNEQFF. In nucleotides, the CDR3 is TGCGCCAGCAGGGAAATAGCGGGGTCATACAATGAGCAGTTCTTC.

The V call is TRBV6-1, the J call TRBJ2-5; D unresolved. Trimming took 2 bases from V and 5 from J, leaving 9 bases between them. This CDR3 comprises 13 residues. The V gene's germline CDR1 is MNHNS and CDR2 SASEGT. DNA of the CDR3: TGTGCCAGCAGTGAAAGCAGGCTCGAGACCCAGTACTTC. Translating it yields CASSESRLETQYF.

CDR3 coding DNA: TGTGCCAGCAGCTCTGACGGGTATAATTCACCCCTCCACTTT. Residues: CASSSDGYNSPLHF. The rearrangement uses TRBV7-3 and TRBJ1-6; D gene unclear. V lost 4 bases and J lost 4, with 8 bases in between. Germline V lookup: CDR1 SGHTA, CDR2 FQGTGA. The CDR3 is made up of 14 amino acids.

V usage is TRBV7-9 and J usage is TRBJ1-4; a possible D gene is TRBD1 (5 bases). Germline lookup yields CDR1 SEHNR and CDR2 FQNEAQ (reference sequence). CDR3 length: 14 amino acids. V was shortened by 0 bases and J by 6 bases, with 8 bases between the two germline ends. CDR3 residues: CASSLAGGYEKLFF. CDR3 sequence (DNA): TGTGCCAGCAGCTTAGCGGGGGGATATGAAAAACTGTTTTTT.

In its sample, this clone was seen many times. The rearrangement links TRBV6-5 to TRBJ1-5, with 7 bases that match TRBD1. This CDR3 comprises 15 residues. CDR1 and CDR2 (germline): MNHEY, SVGAGI. J was trimmed by 3 bases and V by 6 bases; bases with no gene match: 8. CDR3 amino acids: CASRITGADNQPQHF. CDR3 DNA sequence: TGTGCCAGCAGAATCACAGGGGCAGACAATCAGCCCCAGCATTTT.

The CDR3: CASSPGLASSNEQFF. The CDR3 DNA is TGTGCCAGTAGCCCGGGACTAGCGTCATCCAATGAGCAGTTCTTC. This chain connects TRBV19 to TRBJ2-1, with 10 bases identical to TRBD2. The V gene end was trimmed by 6 bases and the J gene end by 6 bases; junction bases not matched to a gene: 8. This CDR3 has 15 residues. CDR1 and CDR2 (germline): LNHDA, SQIVND (reference sequence).

The J gene is TRBJ1-1, the V gene TRBV6-1, with D possibly matching TRBD1 (5 bases). This CDR3 is built from 15 residues. Trimming took off 1 base at V and 4 bases at J, with 13 bases between the two ends. Germline V CDR1 and CDR2: MNHNS, SASEGT. The CDR3 DNA follows: TGTGCCAGCAGTGAAGTAGGCGGGGCGGGCACTGAAGCTTTCTTT. This encodes CASSEVGGAGTEAFF.

The CDR3 sequence: CAISESTGGITGELFF. CDR3 nucleotides: TGTGCCATCAGTGAGTCTACAGGGGGAATAACCGGGGAGCTGTTTTTT. This chain uses TRBV10-3 with TRBJ2-2; TRBD1 matches 8 bases. This CDR3 has 16 amino acids. Germline CDR1 and CDR2: ENHRY and SYGVKD. V lost 0 bases to trimming and J lost 5 bases; unmatched junction nucleotides: 5.

The rearrangement links TRBV9 to TRBJ2-3, with D tentatively TRBD1 (5 bases). Trimming removed 0 bases from V and 2 bases from J, with 7 bases in between. The CDR3 is made up of 14 amino acids. Germline V gene sequence: CDR1 SGDLS, CDR2 YYNGEE. The CDR3 coding sequence is TGTGCCAGCAGCGTAGGACAGCACACAGATACGCAGTATTTT. Translated: CASSVGQHTDTQYF.

This clone was observed a few times. The V gene is TRBV5-1, the J gene TRBJ1-1; a weak D match, TRBD1 (6 bases). Germline CDR1 is SGHRS and CDR2 is YFSETQ. The CDR3 runs to 11 residues. V lost 5 bases and J lost 11, with 13 bases in between. The CDR3 DNA sequence: TGCGCCAGCAGTTTAAGGGGGAGTGCTTTCTTT. It translates to CASSLRGSAFF.

This chain joins TRBV11-1 and TRBJ1-6; TRBD1 matches 7 bases. Germline V lookup: CDR1 SGHAT, CDR2 FQDESV (reference sequence). The CDR3 extends over 16 amino acids. J lost 8 bases, V lost 1 base, and 8 bases had no gene match. The CDR3 protein is CASSLGTGFADSPLHF. The CDR3 DNA reads TGTGCCAGCAGCTTAGGGACAGGCTTCGCGGATTCACCCCTCCACTTT.

CDR3 in amino acids: CASRPLQGAANTEAFF. The CDR3 DNA reads as TGTGCCAGCAGGCCATTACAGGGGGCGGCGAACACTGAAGCTTTCTTT. The chain is built from TRBV28 and TRBJ1-1; 9 bases are a match to TRBD1. V was clipped by 6 bases and J by 1 base; unmatched bases: 9. From germline, CDR1 is MDHEN and CDR2 SYDVKM. The CDR3 has 16 residues.

The chain employs TRBV30 and TRBJ2-3; 9 nucleotides agree with TRBD2. Germline V gene lookup returns CDR1 GTSNPN and CDR2 SVGIG (reference sequence). J lost 7 bases, V lost 1 base, and 6 bases had no gene match. The CDR3 has 14 amino acids. CDR3 loop: CAWSEGTSTHTQYF. CDR3 DNA: TGTGCCTGGAGTGAAGGGACTAGCACTCATACGCAGTATTTT.

The rearrangement joins TRBV19 to TRBJ2-7, with TRBD1 matching over 8 bases. J gave up 3 bases and V 5 bases, and 9 bases lay outside the gene matches. Germline CDR1 LNHDA, CDR2 SQIVND (reference sequence). CDR3 size: 15 residues. The CDR3 is CASSPSRTGSYEQYF. The CDR3 nucleotides read TGTGCCAGTAGTCCCAGCCGGACAGGGAGCTACGAGCAGTACTTC.

This sequence joins TRBV6-1 and TRBJ2-1; 12 nucleotides match TRBD2. CDR1 and CDR2 (germline): MNHNS, SASEGT. This CDR3 comprises 16 residues. J was trimmed by 4 bases and V by 1 base; bases with no gene match: 2. CDR3 coding DNA: TGTGCCAGCAGTGAAGTTGGGACTAGCGGGTACAATGAGCAGTTCTTC. Protein sequence: CASSEVGTSGYNEQFF.